Following are 10 T cell receptor beta chains from one sample sequenced in a study of persistence of HIV-infected CD4 T cells. Overlapping HIV-1 Gag 15-mer peptides at 0.8 to 1 ug per peptide per mL were used. Sorting selected CD4+ T cells upregulating both CD40 ligand and CD69. These TCRs' antigens remain unknown. Sequencing used immunoSEQ version 4 in survey mode. Clones were read by immunoSEQ multiplex PCR, and TCRdb kept only the in-frame ones, dropping some. The data contain around 26,000 clones, approximately 79% of them singletons. Sequences were derived from CD4+ T cells sorted from PBMCs after approximately 18-hour stimulation, sampled from a patient who received antiretroviral therapy. These receptor sequences come from an adult man with HIV who was CMV-seropositive.

V and J are TRBV5-1 and TRBJ2-6; TRBD1 is a possible D gene (6 bases). V gave up 3 bases and J gave up 0 bases, with 10 bases separating them. Germline V CDR1 and CDR2: SGHRS, YFSETQ. This CDR3 region has 16 residues. The CDR3: CASSSLQGSGANVLTF. The DNA of the CDR3 is TGCGCCAGCAGCTCATTACAGGGCTCTGGGGCCAACGTCCTGACTTTC.

This rearrangement joins TRBV6-1 to TRBJ2-7, with TRBD1 matching over 7 bases. The V gene's germline CDR1 is MNHNS and CDR2 SASEGT. There are 13 residues in the CDR3. With V trimmed by 6 bases and J by 3 bases, 5 bases remained unmatched. CDR3 in amino acids: CASSQGQNYEQYF. DNA for the CDR3: TGTGCCAGCAGCCAGGGACAGAACTACGAGCAGTACTTC.

The CDR3 loop reads CASSLLGTGNTIYF. Here the CDR3 DNA reads TGTGCCAGCAGTTTACTGGGAACTGGAAACACCATATATTTT. The chain employs TRBV28 and TRBJ1-3; D remains ambiguous. V was pared by 2 bases and J by 2 bases, with 7 bases between. The CDR3 runs 14 residues. Germline loops: CDR1 MDHEN, CDR2 SYDVKM.

The chain links TRBV18 to TRBJ1-5; possible D gene TRBD1, 6 bases. This CDR3 is 16 amino acids long. V lost 1 base and J 0 bases, leaving 10 bases between the germline ends. The germline gives CDR1 KGHSH, CDR2 LQKENI. CDR3 DNA: TGTGCCAGCTCACCACAGGGGGGGAATAGCAATCAGCCCCAGCATTTT. Translation gives CASSPQGGNSNQPQHF.

CDR3 protein: CATSRGIGQPQHF. The CDR3 DNA follows: TGTGCCACCAGCAGAGGGATCGGTCAGCCCCAGCATTTT. V gene TRBV15 combines with J gene TRBJ1-5; no reliable D call. Germline CDR1 LNHNV, CDR2 YYDKDF (reference sequence). V lost 1 base and J lost 6, with 7 bases in between. This CDR3 has 13 amino acids.

The rearrangement links TRBV28 to TRBJ1-5; 10 nucleotides line up with TRBD1. Unmatched junction bases numbered 4, after V lost 2 bases and J lost 3 bases. The CDR3 contains 16 residues. In germline, CDR1 is MDHEN, CDR2 SYDVKM. The DNA for the CDR3 is TGTGCCAGCAGTTTAAGACAGGGGGCGAACAATCAGCCCCAGCATTTT. The encoded protein is CASSLRQGANNQPQHF.

This chain joins TRBV7-3 and TRBJ2-1; 11 bases line up with TRBD1. The CDR3 runs to 15 residues. Germline assignment: CDR1 SGHTA and CDR2 FQGTGA. V lost 5 bases, J lost 6 bases, and 6 bases stayed unmatched. The CDR3 bases are TGTGCCAGCAGCCCTGGACAGGGGGCGGCCAATGAGCAGTTCTTC. It translates to CASSPGQGAANEQFF.

The chain recombines TRBV10-1 with TRBJ2-1; D might be TRBD1 (5 bases). Trimming cost V 3 bases and J 5 bases, with 11 bases left between them. The CDR3 is made up of 14 amino acids. Germline CDR1 is WNHNN and CDR2 is SYGVQD (reference sequence). CDR3 sequence (DNA): TGCGCCAGCAGTGAAACAGGATCCCACAATGAGCAGTTCTTC. This encodes CASSETGSHNEQFF.

The chain joins TRBV28 to TRBJ2-2; D is uncertain. The germline V gene has CDR1 MDHEN and CDR2 SYDVKM. With 8 bases removed from V and 4 bases from J, the gap between germline ends came to 8 bases. The CDR3 totals 12 residues. CDR3 DNA sequence: TGTGCCAGCCTAAGGTCCACCGGGGAGCTGTTTTTT. Protein product: CASLRSTGELFF.

This sequence joins TRBV12-5 and TRBJ1-5, with D maybe TRBD1 (5 bases). Germline V gives CDR1 LGHNT, CDR2 FRNRAP. V was shortened by 5 bases and J by 3 bases, with 14 bases between the two germline ends. The CDR3 runs 15 residues. The CDR3 spells CASGTGLGPNQPQHF. CDR3 DNA: TGTGCTAGTGGTACGGGACTAGGACCCAATCAGCCCCAGCATTTT.